Detailed here is one T cell receptor (beta chain). Its antigen is not identified. This sample stems from a study of identical twins. Study observations and caveats: Fewer insertions characterized abundant cord blood beta clonotypes, whereas memory repertoires showed none.

TCRdb reprocessed the 5' RACE reads via MiXCR and lists one record per CDR3 protein. This sample has 650,000 to 800,000 distinct CDR3 sequences, with 8.6% found just once. This CDR3 is built from 16 residues. V trimming: 1 base; J trimming: 4 bases; junction bases outside the gene matches: 9. Looked up from germline, CDR1 is MGHRA and CDR2 is YSYEKL. Healthy Caucasians made up all donors. These data were also reused for a study on yellow fever vaccine responses in identical twins.

Sequencing was done on a sample of PBMCs. The chain uses TRBV4-1 and TRBJ2-7; 8 bases fit TRBD1. The receptor comes from a woman aged 18 to 35 in good health. CDR3 loop: CASSQVLGTGDYEQYF. DNA for the CDR3: TGCGCCAGCAGCCAAGTTCTCGGGACAGGAGATTACGAGCAGTACTTC.